One sample yielded the 3 T cell receptor beta chains listed below, sequenced in a study of molecular identifiers for immune sequencing clone quantification. From the PCR reads, TCRdb called clonotypes with MiXCR, one entry per CDR3 protein. The table has around 460,000 distinct CDR3 sequences, about 25% seen once. Sequenced input: naive CD8+ T cells from blood, with Jurkat cell RNA spiked in. Subset described: FACS-sorted CD8+CD4-CCR7+CD45RA+ naive T cells. Receptor source: a human donor in good health. Some libraries in this study had Jurkat cell RNA spiked in.

V gene TRBV28 combines with J gene TRBJ1-1; D is ambiguous. CDR1 and CDR2 (germline): MDHEN, SYDVKM. The ends were cut back, 5 bases at V and 6 bases at J, with 7 bases in the middle. The CDR3 totals 11 residues. The CDR3 loop is CASSRFAEAFF. The CDR3 bases are TGTGCCAGCAGTCGTTTTGCTGAAGCTTTCTTT.

In the case of this clonotype: A clone one base away is much larger, so this may be a read error. The V gene is TRBV28, the J gene TRBJ2-7; D possibly corresponds to TRBD2 (6 bases). Germline values: CDR1 MDHEN, CDR2 SYDVKM. The CDR3 has 16 residues. CDR3 nucleotides: TGTACCAGCAGCAATATACCTAGCGACCCGTCCTACGAGCAGTACTTC. Its protein is CTSSNIPSDPSYEQYF. Filled out from reference TRBV28 and TRBJ2-7, the complete variable domain reads DVKVTQSSRYLVKRTGEKVFLECVQDMDHENMFWYRQDPGLGLRLIYFSYDVKMKEKGDIPEGYSVSREKKERFSLILESASTNQTSMYLCTSSNIPSDPSYEQYFGPGTRLTVT.

This clonotype has ten or more counts. The chain carries TRBV27 and TRBJ2-7; TRBD1 is a possible D gene (5 bases). Trimming removed 2 bases from V and 5 bases from J, with 13 bases in between. The CDR3 consists of 14 residues. Germline lookup yields CDR1 MNHEY and CDR2 SMNVEV (reference sequence). The chain's CDR3 is CASSLLQGWDEQYF. The CDR3 nucleotides read TGTGCCAGCAGTTTACTCCAGGGCTGGGACGAGCAGTACTTC.